This T cell receptor beta chain comes out of a study of CD4 T cells in relation to SARS-CoV-2 and coronaviruses. On this clone: Its specificity is unknown.

Naive and memory CD4+ T cells were cultured with CEF, then survey-sequenced. The assay was immunoSEQ multiplex PCR, and TCRdb's table has in-frame clones only and misses some. This table holds tens of thousands of clones, over 70% found once. Input material: memory CD4+ T cells from PBMCs, cultured in vitro. The sequence derives from an adult with COVID-19.

The CDR3, as DNA: TGTGCCAGCAGCTTAGTGGGGGCAGAAAATTCACCCCTCCACTTT. Protein: CASSLVGAENSPLHF. This chain joins TRBV7-8 and TRBJ1-6; tentatively, D is TRBD1 (6 bases). Trimming shortened V by 1 base and J by 7 bases, and 11 bases separated the two germline ends. CDR3 size: 15 residues. Germline V CDR1 and CDR2: SGHVS, FQNEAQ.